This TCR beta chain is drawn from a study of T cells in localized non-small cell lung cancer. Overall study results and limits: Uninvolved adjacent lung showed higher T cell clonality than tumor. Increased T cell density in blood showed an association with longer overall survival.

This clone was seen a few times. As yet, its antigen is unknown. TCRdb's table, derived via immunoSEQ multiplex PCR, lists solely in-frame clones and lacks some. The table lists roughly 4,900 clones, 25% to 35% of them singletons. Per the germline V gene, CDR1 is MGHRA and CDR2 is YSYEKL. With 0 bases removed from V and 8 bases from J, the gap between germline ends came to 17 bases. CDR3 size: 16 residues. Sequenced material: lung tumor tissue, taken before any cancer treatment. The clonotype originates from an older female donor with stage I lung adenocarcinoma. The gene calls are TRBV4-1 and TRBJ2-1; D perhaps matches TRBD2 (6 bases). The CDR3 sequence is CASSQEGGVGAYEQFF. The DNA of the CDR3 is TGCGCCAGCAGCCAAGAGGGCGGGGTCGGGGCCTATGAGCAGTTCTTC.